These 6 T cell receptor beta chains were all obtained from the same sample, sequenced in a study of CD8 T cells in Susac syndrome. Random hexamers were used to reverse transcribe 0.5 to 1 ug of RNA. One entry per CDR3 protein results from TCRdb running MiXCR on the immunoSEQ multiplex PCR reads. The data show 130,000 to 150,000 distinct CDR3 sequences, with approximately 95% seen just once and 0.25% to 0.3% held by the top ten. Sequencing used CD8+ T cells from PBMCs. Receptors originate from a human donor in good health.

The chain joins TRBV27 to TRBJ2-1; D might be TRBD1 (6 bases). CDR3 size: 18 residues. Trimming stripped 0 bases from V and 7 bases from J, with 22 bases between. CDR1 is MNHEY, CDR2 SMNVEV, per germline (reference sequence). The CDR3 region has the DNA TGTGCCAGCAGTTTATCTGGGGACATACTCTCCTTAGGGAATGAGCAGTTCTTC. Residues: CASSLSGDILSLGNEQFF.

The rearrangement joins TRBV30 to TRBJ1-1; D is unclear. V gave up 3 bases and J gave up 6 bases, with 14 bases separating them. This CDR3 is 13 amino acids long. The germline CDR1 and CDR2 sequences are GTSNPN and SVGIG (reference sequence). The CDR3: CAWRSPVVAEAFF. DNA for the CDR3: TGTGCCTGGAGGAGCCCCGTTGTGGCTGAAGCTTTCTTT. The full variable domain, in which reference TRBV30 and TRBJ1-1 provide the parts outside the CDR3, is SQTIHQWPATLVQPVGSPLSLECTVEGTSNPNLYWYRQAAGRGLQLLFYSVGIGQISSEVPQNLSASRPQDRQFILSSKKLLLSDSGFYLCAWRSPVVAEAFFGQGTRLTVV.

The V and J genes are TRBV14 and TRBJ2-1; D ambiguous. The CDR3 covers 13 residues. Between the trimmed V and J ends, which lost 4 bases and 3 bases, there was a span of 7 bases. Germline V gene data show CDR1 as SGHDN and CDR2 as FVKESK. This chain's CDR3 is CASSRQIYNEQFF. The CDR3 coding sequence is TGTGCCAGCAGCCGGCAGATCTACAATGAGCAGTTCTTC.

The rearrangement joins TRBV15 to TRBJ2-5; TRBD1 matches 8 bases. The CDR3 covers 14 residues. Germline V gene lookup returns CDR1 LNHNV and CDR2 YYDKDF (reference sequence). The V segment lost 1 base and the J segment 4 bases; nucleotides outside the gene matches: 2. The CDR3 DNA sequence: TGTGCCACCAGCAGAGCCGACAGGGGAGAGACCCAGTACTTC. Translated, it gives CATSRADRGETQYF. Filled out from reference TRBV15 and TRBJ2-5, the complete variable domain reads DAMVIQNPRYQVTQFGKPVTLSCSQTLNHNVMYWYQQKSSQAPKLLFHYYDKDFNNEADTPDNFQSRRPNTSFCFLDIRSPGLGDTAMYLCATSRADRGETQYFGPGTRLLVL.

This clonotype came up once. The chain recombines TRBV20-1 with TRBJ1-4, with a weak D call TRBD1 (6 bases). The V gene's germline CDR1 is DFQATT and CDR2 SNEGSKA (reference sequence). Trimming cost V 0 bases and J 5 bases, with 10 bases left between them. CDR3 length equals 14 residues. For the CDR3, the DNA is TGCAGTGCTAGAGAGGACAGCATAAATGAAAAACTGTTTTTT. Translated, it gives CSAREDSINEKLFF.

V usage is TRBV12-3 or TRBV12-4 and J usage is TRBJ1-1; D gene ambiguous. The CDR3 runs 13 residues. V lost 6 bases and J lost 1, with 9 bases in between. This chain's CDR3 is CASSDTENTEAFF. Written as DNA, the CDR3 is TGTGCCAGCAGCGACACTGAGAACACTGAAGCTTTCTTT.